A selection of T cell receptor beta chains follows, all from one sample in a study of T cell repertoires in cytomegalovirus infection. TCRdb itself ran the reads through MiXCR, one entry per CDR3 protein. The data contain almost 300,000 distinct CDR3 sequences, approximately 8.9% of them seen just once; the ten biggest clones take up approximately 2.3%. The sequencing input was PBMCs. All receptors come from a human donor in good health (CMV status not recorded). Some clones in this sample may be carry-over from other donors' samples. Each CDR3 is given with its conserved first and last residue. The order of the fields is V gene, D gene, CDR3 length, CDR3 protein. A D gene is named only where the DNA matches it firmly.

>TRBV7-2|NA|14
CASSPGSLNTEAFF
>TRBV6-1|TRBD1|14
CASTPGQGVTEAFF
>TRBV11-2|TRBD1|15
CASSPWTGESETQYF
>TRBV20-1|TRBD2|14
CSALSGVSTDTQYF
>TRBV5-1|NA|15
CASRGGVPSYNEQFF
>TRBV7-9|NA|15
CASSATGRERNEQFF
>TRBV11-2|NA|17
CASSSPRQGGGTDTQYF
>TRBV5-1|NA|15
CASSLEGWSNQPQHF
>TRBV20-1|TRBD2|16
CSAAQKRLAGKETQYF
>TRBV7-2|TRBD1|14
CASSFGDRNYGYTF
>TRBV7-8|NA|15
CASRSTGVSRGELFF
>TRBV5-1|TRBD1|15
CASSRDPGTGNEQYF
>TRBV7-2|NA|14
CASSLGGLTYEQYF